The next 12 T cell receptor beta chains were all read from a single sample in a study of T-cell memory formation after mild COVID-19. Via MiXCR, TCRdb re-called the 5' RACE reads, giving one row per CDR3 protein. This table holds 40,000 to 55,000 distinct CDR3 sequences, roughly 7.2% found once. The sequencing sample was made of PBMCs or a T cell subset sorted from them (not recorded which). Receptor source: a man aged 18-30 years who had mild COVID-19 (a few samples of this study predate the infection). Cell type and time point are not known.

This clonotype was counted at least ten times. V and J are TRBV29-1 and TRBJ1-6, with D tentatively TRBD1 (5 bases). Germline loops: CDR1 SQVTM, CDR2 ANQGSEA. This CDR3 region has 12 residues. Between the trimmed V and J ends, which lost 4 bases and 7 bases, there was a span of 8 bases. CDR3 region: CSVVEGNSPLHF. The CDR3 coding sequence is TGCAGCGTTGTGGAGGGGAATTCACCCCTCCACTTT.

This clonotype has a handful of counts. The chain links TRBV7-2 to TRBJ1-2; possible D gene TRBD1, 6 bases. V lost 0 bases to trimming and J lost 4 bases, with 12 bases between them. This CDR3 region has 15 residues. The germline gives CDR1 SGHTA, CDR2 FQGNSA. CDR3 nucleotides: TGTGCCAGCAGCTTAGCGCGGGGCAGGGGCTATGGCTACACCTTC. Translated, it gives CASSLARGRGYGYTF.

This clonotype was counted a few times. This chain uses TRBV5-1 with TRBJ1-1; TRBD1 matches at 7 bases. The CDR3 contains 14 residues. The germline V gene has CDR1 SGHRS and CDR2 YFSETQ. The ends lost 4 bases at V and 8 bases at J; junction bases unmatched: 11. CDR3 nucleotide sequence: TGCGCCAGCAGCGAGGACCCGGGGACAGAAGAAGCTTTCTTT. As protein: CASSEDPGTEEAFF.

This clonotype was seen a few times. The chain links TRBV7-2 to TRBJ2-1, with 7 bases that match TRBD2. J was trimmed by 3 bases and V by 5 bases; bases with no gene match: 7. CDR1 and CDR2 (germline): SGHTA, FQGNSA. The CDR3 has 15 residues. DNA for the CDR3: TGTGCCAGCAGCCTCCGGCCGGGGGGCTACAATGAGCAGTTCTTC. Its translation is CASSLRPGGYNEQFF.

This clonotype was detected only a few times. The chain has TRBV3-1 and TRBJ2-1, with TRBD1 matching over 7 bases. The V and J ends lost 1 base and 16 bases, in that order; junction bases with no gene match: 7. Germline V lookup: CDR1 LGHDT, CDR2 YNNKEL (reference sequence). This CDR3 has 12 amino acids. CDR3 protein: CASSQATGQLFF. CDR3 coding DNA: TGTGCCAGCAGCCAAGCAACGGGACAGTTATTCTTC.

This clonotype was counted a few times. The chain uses TRBV6-2 or TRBV6-3 and TRBJ2-1, with TRBD2 matching 9 bases. The germline gives CDR1 MNHEY, CDR2 SVGEGT. This CDR3 has 14 amino acids. Losses at the gene ends were 9 bases for V and 9 bases for J; bases not matched to a gene: 12. The chain's CDR3 is CASTRTSAGSEQFF. For the CDR3, the DNA is TGTGCCAGTACCAGGACTAGCGCGGGAAGTGAGCAGTTCTTC.

This clonotype is labeled as medium-sized. This rearrangement joins TRBV7-9 to TRBJ2-3; D remains ambiguous. The CDR3 is made up of 11 amino acids. The V end was cut by 3 bases, the J end by 3 bases, with 1 base between. CDR1 is SEHNR, CDR2 FQNEAQ, per germline (reference sequence). The CDR3 DNA follows: TGTGCCAGCAGCTTTACAGATACGCAGTATTTT. It yields the protein CASSFTDTQYF.

CDR3 nucleotide sequence: TGTGCCAGCAGTCTTCGCCGGGCCGGGGAGCTGTTTTTT. Its protein product is CASSLRRAGELFF. V is TRBV6-1 and J is TRBJ2-2; D is unresolved. This CDR3 contains 13 residues. Germline V gene sequence: CDR1 MNHNS, CDR2 SASEGT. Trimming cost V 5 bases and J 6 bases, with 10 bases left between them.

This clonotype was picked up many times. This sequence joins TRBV7-6 and TRBJ1-2; TRBD1 agrees at 9 bases. CDR1 and CDR2 from the germline V gene are SGHVS and FNYEAQ. After removal of 5 bases from V and 8 bases from J, the junction contained 3 bases not matched to a gene. The CDR3 runs to 12 residues. The chain's CDR3 is CASSRTGDGYTF. The CDR3 coding sequence is TGTGCCAGCAGCAGGACAGGGGACGGCTACACCTTC.

The chain uses TRBV24-1 and TRBJ2-1; 10 nucleotides agree with TRBD2. The CDR3 spans 16 residues. The germline V gene has CDR1 KGHDR and CDR2 SFDVKD. J lost 8 bases, V lost 3 bases, and 9 bases had no gene match. The chain's CDR3 is CATSDRVAGGFDEQFF. As DNA, the CDR3 is TGTGCCACCAGTGATAGGGTAGCGGGGGGCTTCGATGAGCAGTTCTTC.

Only a few counts were recorded for this clonotype. This rearrangement joins TRBV7-9 to TRBJ2-5; 10 bases agree with TRBD1. J gave up 3 bases and V 6 bases, and 7 bases lay outside the gene matches. Germline assignment: CDR1 SEHNR and CDR2 FQNEAQ (reference sequence). The CDR3 is made up of 15 amino acids. The CDR3 DNA sequence: TGTGCCAGCAGTTGGCCGGGACAGGGGAAAGAGACCCAGTACTTC. It yields the protein CASSWPGQGKETQYF.

This clonotype is medium-sized (0.01 to 0.1%) within its sample. V usage is TRBV5-1 and J usage is TRBJ2-5, with 9 bases fitting TRBD2. Trimming cost V 2 bases and J 5 bases; bases outside gene matches: 7. The CDR3 spans 15 residues. CDR1 and CDR2 from the germline V gene are SGHRS and YFSETQ. CDR3 protein: CASSFSASGAETQYF. CDR3 sequence (DNA): TGCGCCAGCAGCTTCAGTGCTAGCGGGGCGGAGACCCAGTACTTC.